These 32 T cell receptor beta chains originate from one sample sequenced in a study of vaccination effects on CD4 cells after COVID-19. Their antigen targets remain unknown. Clones were sequenced by immunoSEQ multiplex PCR, and TCRdb holds only the in-frame ones, with some missing. The data hold under 55,000 clones, with approximately 72% observed a single time. Before sequencing took place, the ViraFEST assay used viral peptide pools to expand antigen-specific CD4+ T cells. At the end of roughly 9 days of culture, CD4+ T cells were isolated. Documented for the person is a PCR-confirmed SARS-CoV-2 infection occurring between March and December 2020. Sequencing used CD4+ T cells from PBMCs cultured with a peptide pool, obtained before COVID-19 vaccination. The receptors derive from a human donor who had a prior SARS-CoV-2 infection.

This chain links TRBV5-6 with TRBJ1-3; D unresolved. Germline lookup yields CDR1 SGHDT and CDR2 YYEEEE. V was trimmed by 3 bases and J by 0 bases, leaving 13 bases between them. This CDR3 is 16 amino acids long. CDR3: CASSSLYLDSGNTIYF. CDR3 sequence (DNA): TGTGCCAGCAGCTCGTTGTATTTGGACTCTGGAAACACCATATATTTT. Full variable domain (remainder filled in from reference TRBV5-6 and TRBJ1-3): DAGVTQSPTHLIKTRGQQVTLRCSPKSGHDTVSWYQQALGQGPQFIFQYYEEEERQRGNFPDRFSGHQFPNYSSELNVNALLLGDSALYLCASSSLYLDSGNTIYFGEGSWLTVV.

This sequence joins TRBV9 and TRBJ2-3; TRBD2 matches at 11 bases. After removal of 4 bases from V and 4 bases from J, the junction contained 8 bases not matched to a gene. The CDR3 sequence is 16 residues long. CDR1 SGDLS and CDR2 YYNGEE come from the germline V gene. CDR3 loop: CASSPDSGRAPDTQYF. CDR3 in DNA: TGTGCCAGCAGCCCAGATAGCGGGAGGGCCCCAGATACGCAGTATTTT. Full variable domain (outside the CDR3, taken from reference TRBV9 and TRBJ2-3): DSGVTQTPKHLITATGQRVTLRCSPRSGDLSVYWYQQSLDQGLQFLIQYYNGEERAKGNILERFSAQQFPDLHSELNLSSLELGDSALYFCASSPDSGRAPDTQYFGPGTRLTVL.

The chain recombines TRBV6-6 with TRBJ2-7; D remains ambiguous. The germline V gene has CDR1 MNHNY and CDR2 SVGAGI (reference sequence). The CDR3 spans 14 residues. V lost 2 bases and J 0 bases, leaving 8 bases between the germline ends. CDR3 amino acids: CASSYGRSSYEQYF. CDR3 sequence (DNA): TGTGCCAGCAGTTACGGACGCAGCTCCTACGAGCAGTACTTC.

This rearrangement joins TRBV5-1 to TRBJ1-6; no reliable D call. The CDR3 contains 16 residues. Germline-derived CDR1 and CDR2 are SGHRS and YFSETQ. Trimming took off 5 bases at V and 6 bases at J, with 18 bases between the two ends. The CDR3 DNA reads as TGCGCCAGCAGGTCAGTGGGATTTTTGAGTAATTCACCCCTCCACTTT. This encodes CASRSVGFLSNSPLHF.

J is TRBJ2-1 and V is TRBV7-2; the D gene is possibly TRBD2 (7 bases). Germline V gene sequence: CDR1 SGHTA, CDR2 FQGNSA. The CDR3 is 15 amino acids. V lost 0 bases and J lost 7, with 13 bases in between. The chain's CDR3 is CASSLAGGLWNEQFF. The CDR3 coding sequence is TGTGCCAGCAGCTTAGCGGGGGGGCTGTGGAATGAGCAGTTCTTC. Full variable domain (missing parts from reference TRBV7-2 and TRBJ2-1): GAGVSQSPSNKVTEKGKDVELRCDPISGHTALYWYRQSLGQGLEFLIYFQGNSAPDKSGLPSDRFSAERTGGSVSTLTIQRTQQEDSAVYLCASSLAGGLWNEQFFGPGTRLTVL.

The CDR3 DNA is TGTGCCAGCAGTTCCCTCACAGATACGCAGTATTTT. As protein: CASSSLTDTQYF. The rearrangement links TRBV6-5 to TRBJ2-3; D not resolved. Germline V gives CDR1 MNHEY, CDR2 SVGAGI. The CDR3 is 12 amino acids. Trimming took 4 bases from V and 2 from J, leaving 4 bases between them.

This clone was found a few times. The chain employs TRBV5-1 and TRBJ2-2; 7 nucleotides line up with TRBD2. V shed 1 base and J 1 base; nucleotides not matched to a gene: 4. There are 16 residues in the CDR3. From germline, CDR1 is SGHRS and CDR2 YFSETQ. This chain's CDR3 is CASSLISGGNTGELFF. DNA of the CDR3: TGCGCCAGCAGCTTGATCTCGGGGGGGAACACCGGGGAGCTGTTTTTT.

This chain connects TRBV5-4 to TRBJ2-6; D is unclear. This CDR3 is 16 amino acids long. Trimming removed 1 base from V and 0 bases from J, with 8 bases in between. The germline V gene encodes CDR1 SGHNT and CDR2 YYREEE (reference sequence). The CDR3 region is CASSLLIGSGANVLTF. CDR3 DNA sequence: TGTGCCAGCAGCTTGTTAATCGGCTCTGGGGCCAACGTCCTGACTTTC.

CDR3 bases: TGTGCCAGCAGTTACAGTGGGGCAGGCCGTCACTACGAGCAGTACTTC. This translates into CASSYSGAGRHYEQYF. The gene calls are TRBV6-5 and TRBJ2-7; weak D call: TRBD1 (5 bases). The V gene lost 2 bases and the J gene lost 3 bases, with 17 bases spanning the gap. This CDR3 comprises 16 residues. Germline CDR1 is MNHEY and CDR2 is SVGAGI.

The genes are TRBV7-2 and TRBJ1-5; D is ambiguous. The V gene's germline CDR1 is SGHTA and CDR2 FQGNSA. The CDR3 is 14 amino acids. The ends were cut back, 5 bases at V and 6 bases at J, with 14 bases in the middle. The CDR3 loop is CASSPNSGIQPQHF. Here the CDR3 DNA reads TGTGCCAGCAGCCCCAACTCGGGCATTCAGCCCCAGCATTTT.

This clone was seen once. The rearrangement joins TRBV13 to TRBJ2-1; TRBD2 matches 8 bases. Per germline, CDR1 PRHDT and CDR2 FYEKMQ (reference sequence). The CDR3 has 17 residues. With V trimmed by 4 bases and J by 1 base, 9 bases remained unmatched. CDR3 amino acids: CASSSASGGPSYNEQFF. CDR3 bases: TGTGCCAGCAGCTCAGCATCGGGAGGGCCTTCCTACAATGAGCAGTTCTTC.

The V call is TRBV6-5, the J call TRBJ2-3; either TRBD1 or TRBD2 may fit D (5 bases each). Looked up from germline, CDR1 is MNHEY and CDR2 is SVGAGI. CDR3 length equals 14 residues. V shed 1 base and J shed 2 bases, with 7 bases lying between them. CDR3 sequence: CASSYWGFTDTQYF. In DNA, the CDR3 is TGTGCCAGCAGTTACTGGGGGTTCACAGATACGCAGTATTTT.

This clone was found once. V gene TRBV7-2 combines with J gene TRBJ2-2; D remains ambiguous. This CDR3 has 14 amino acids. Germline loops: CDR1 SGHTA, CDR2 FQGNSA. Trimming took 1 base from V and 5 from J, leaving 8 bases between them. Here the CDR3 reads CASSLVGWTGELFF. DNA for the CDR3: TGTGCCAGCAGCTTAGTTGGGTGGACCGGGGAGCTGTTTTTT.

The CDR3 loop reads CASSRGTGPDEQYF. CDR3 nucleotides: TGCGCCAGCAGCCGGGGGACAGGGCCCGACGAGCAGTACTTC. The V call is TRBV4-1, the J call TRBJ2-7, with 9 bases matching TRBD1. V shed 4 bases and J 5 bases; nucleotides not matched to a gene: 6. Germline CDR1 MGHRA, CDR2 YSYEKL. This CDR3 spans 14 amino acids.

The chain uses TRBV27 and TRBJ1-6; the match to TRBD1 covers 8 bases. The V gene end was trimmed by 0 bases and the J gene end by 8 bases; junction bases not matched to a gene: 3. The CDR3 extends over 15 amino acids. Per the germline V gene, CDR1 is MNHEY and CDR2 is SMNVEV (reference sequence). The CDR3 is CASSLSYRGDSPLHF. The CDR3 DNA reads as TGTGCCAGCAGTTTATCGTACAGGGGGGATTCACCCCTCCACTTT.

This sequence joins TRBV5-1 and TRBJ2-1; the match to TRBD2 covers 12 bases. V was clipped by 2 bases and J by 8 bases; unmatched bases: 11. Per germline, CDR1 SGHRS and CDR2 YFSETQ. The CDR3 contains 17 residues. The CDR3 sequence: CASSFRAGTSGRDEQFF. In nucleotides, the CDR3 is TGCGCCAGCAGCTTCCGGGCCGGGACTAGCGGGCGTGATGAGCAGTTCTTC.

The chain joins TRBV7-2 to TRBJ1-2, with 11 bases lining up with TRBD1. V lost 2 bases, J lost 4 bases, and 3 bases stayed unmatched. The V gene's germline CDR1 is SGHTA and CDR2 FQGNSA. This CDR3 comprises 15 residues. The CDR3 protein is CASSLTGQGGYGYTF. The CDR3 nucleotides read TGTGCCAGCAGCTTAACGGGACAGGGGGGCTATGGCTACACCTTC.

This chain links TRBV7-2 with TRBJ2-5; 8 bases are shared with TRBD2. With V trimmed by 3 bases and J by 5 bases, 5 bases remained unmatched. The length of the CDR3 is 14 residues. CDR1 is SGHTA, CDR2 FQGNSA, per germline. The CDR3 sequence is CASSFSGGAETQYF. The CDR3 DNA follows: TGTGCCAGCAGCTTCTCGGGAGGGGCCGAGACCCAGTACTTC.

V gene TRBV5-1 combines with J gene TRBJ2-1; no definite D call. The germline V gene encodes CDR1 SGHRS and CDR2 YFSETQ. This CDR3 region has 15 residues. Trimming removed 6 bases from V and 8 bases from J, with 21 bases in between. CDR3 amino acids: CASNSERVGVDEQFF. The CDR3 DNA reads TGCGCCAGCAATTCCGAAAGGGTAGGCGTCGATGAGCAGTTCTTC.

The chain links TRBV24-1 to TRBJ1-5, with TRBD1 matching over 8 bases. J gave up 5 bases and V 3 bases, and 8 bases lay outside the gene matches. The CDR3 length is 16 residues. Looked up from germline, CDR1 is KGHDR and CDR2 is SFDVKD. The CDR3 loop reads CATSDPGQGRDQPQHF. The CDR3 region has the DNA TGTGCCACCAGTGATCCCGGACAGGGCAGGGATCAGCCCCAGCATTTT.

The chain is built from TRBV19 and TRBJ2-7, with D uncertain. Germline V gene sequence: CDR1 LNHDA, CDR2 SQIVND (reference sequence). CDR3 length equals 14 residues. V gave up 3 bases and J gave up 3 bases, with 12 bases separating them. CDR3 sequence reads: CASSMSISLYEQYF. For the CDR3, the DNA is TGTGCCAGTAGTATGTCGATTTCACTCTACGAGCAGTACTTC.

The chain recombines TRBV6-1 with TRBJ2-7; D gene uncertain. The CDR3 consists of 14 residues. CDR1 and CDR2 from the germline V gene are MNHNS and SASEGT. V was shortened by 3 bases and J by 1 base, with 10 bases between the two germline ends. The CDR3 sequence is CASSDLTRSYEQYF. For the CDR3, the DNA is TGTGCCAGCAGTGACCTGACGCGGTCCTACGAGCAGTACTTC.

The V gene is TRBV3-1 (or the pseudogene TRBV3-2), the J gene TRBJ1-5; D is unresolved. Looked up from germline, CDR1 is LGHDT and CDR2 is YNNKEL (reference sequence). CDR3 length: 15 residues. V was clipped by 5 bases and J by 2 bases, with 13 bases between them. This chain's CDR3 is CASSFSKGRNQPQHF. The CDR3 nucleotides are TGTGCCAGCAGCTTTAGCAAGGGTCGCAATCAGCCCCAGCATTTT.

This clone was seen once. The V gene is TRBV5-4, the J gene TRBJ2-7; tentatively, D is TRBD2 (7 bases). Germline V gene lookup returns CDR1 SGHNT and CDR2 YYREEE (reference sequence). V shed 3 bases and J shed 0 bases, with 13 bases lying between them. This CDR3 is built from 15 residues. The CDR3 protein is CASSSGGGGSYEQYF. CDR3 DNA sequence: TGTGCCAGCAGCTCGGGGGGCGGGGGCTCCTACGAGCAGTACTTC.

V is TRBV5-1 and J is TRBJ1-3, with D unresolved. The ends were cut back, 2 bases at V and 0 bases at J, with 3 bases in the middle. CDR3 length equals 13 residues. Germline lookup yields CDR1 SGHRS and CDR2 YFSETQ. The CDR3 DNA reads as TGCGCCAGCAGCTTAAGCTCTGGAAACACCATATATTTT. Its protein is CASSLSSGNTIYF.

The chain uses TRBV6-2 or TRBV6-3 and TRBJ1-5, with 10 bases that match TRBD1. V lost 4 bases, J lost 6 bases, and 6 bases stayed unmatched. The V gene's germline CDR1 is MNHEY and CDR2 SVGEGT. The length of the CDR3 is 15 residues. The CDR3 reads CASSSGTGDSQPQHF. CDR3 nucleotide sequence: TGTGCCAGCAGTTCAGGGACAGGGGACAGTCAGCCCCAGCATTTT.

CDR3 DNA sequence: TGCGCCAGCAGCTTGGTGGCCACACAAGAGACCCAGTACTTC. Translation: CASSLVATQETQYF. The chain joins TRBV5-1 to TRBJ2-5; D unclear. Germline V CDR1 and CDR2: SGHRS, YFSETQ. This CDR3 spans 14 amino acids. V was trimmed by 0 bases and J by 2 bases, leaving 8 bases between them.

The J gene is TRBJ2-3, the V gene TRBV9; 8 nucleotides match TRBD1. This CDR3 is 16 amino acids long. Germline V gene data show CDR1 as SGDLS and CDR2 as YYNGEE. With V trimmed by 3 bases and J by 1 base, 7 bases remained unmatched. CDR3 bases: TGTGCCAGCAGCGCGGGGACAGGCTGGGGCACAGATACGCAGTATTTT. Amino acids: CASSAGTGWGTDTQYF.

The rearrangement links TRBV25-1 to TRBJ2-7, with D hard to call. Germline assignment: CDR1 MGHDK and CDR2 SYGVNS. The CDR3 spans 13 residues. V gave up 4 bases and J gave up 5 bases, with 12 bases separating them. CDR3 sequence: CASSGHPEDEQYF. In nucleotides, the CDR3 is TGTGCCAGCAGTGGACACCCCGAGGACGAGCAGTACTTC.

The chain couples TRBV30 to TRBJ1-2; D remains unclear. V lost 2 bases, J lost 12 bases, and 13 bases lay in between. This CDR3 comprises 11 residues. Germline V gene sequence: CDR1 GTSNPN, CDR2 SVGIG (reference sequence). The CDR3 DNA is TGTGCCTGGAGTTGGGGAGGCTTTCACACCTTC. This sequence encodes CAWSWGGFHTF.

This chain links TRBV2 with TRBJ2-1; no reliable D call. V lost 4 bases, J lost 3 bases, and 7 bases lay in between. CDR3 size: 13 residues. Looked up from germline, CDR1 is SNHLY and CDR2 is FYNNEI. The CDR3 protein is CASSVVRYNEQFF. The CDR3 region has the DNA TGTGCCAGCAGTGTGGTTCGCTACAATGAGCAGTTCTTC.

This chain links TRBV19 with TRBJ2-7; D might be TRBD2 (7 bases). Trimming took off 7 bases at V and 2 bases at J, with 24 bases between the two ends. This CDR3 has 17 residues. Germline V lookup: CDR1 LNHDA, CDR2 SQIVND (reference sequence). CDR3 region: CASTHQAGADTTYEQYF. Written as DNA, the CDR3 is TGTGCCAGTACCCATCAGGCGGGGGCCGACACCACCTACGAGCAGTACTTC.